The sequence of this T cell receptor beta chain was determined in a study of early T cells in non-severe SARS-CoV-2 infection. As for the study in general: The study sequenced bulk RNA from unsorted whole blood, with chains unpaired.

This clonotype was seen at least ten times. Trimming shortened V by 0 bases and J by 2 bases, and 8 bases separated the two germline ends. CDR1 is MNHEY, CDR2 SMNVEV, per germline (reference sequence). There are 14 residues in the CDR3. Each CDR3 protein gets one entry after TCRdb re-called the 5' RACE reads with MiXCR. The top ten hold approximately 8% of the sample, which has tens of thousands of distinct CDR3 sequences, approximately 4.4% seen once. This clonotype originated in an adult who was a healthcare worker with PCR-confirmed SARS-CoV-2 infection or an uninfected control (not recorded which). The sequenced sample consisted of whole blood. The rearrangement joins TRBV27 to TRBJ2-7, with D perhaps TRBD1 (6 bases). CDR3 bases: TGTGCCAGCAGTTTATCGCAGGGGCCCTACGAGCAGTACTTC. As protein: CASSLSQGPYEQYF.